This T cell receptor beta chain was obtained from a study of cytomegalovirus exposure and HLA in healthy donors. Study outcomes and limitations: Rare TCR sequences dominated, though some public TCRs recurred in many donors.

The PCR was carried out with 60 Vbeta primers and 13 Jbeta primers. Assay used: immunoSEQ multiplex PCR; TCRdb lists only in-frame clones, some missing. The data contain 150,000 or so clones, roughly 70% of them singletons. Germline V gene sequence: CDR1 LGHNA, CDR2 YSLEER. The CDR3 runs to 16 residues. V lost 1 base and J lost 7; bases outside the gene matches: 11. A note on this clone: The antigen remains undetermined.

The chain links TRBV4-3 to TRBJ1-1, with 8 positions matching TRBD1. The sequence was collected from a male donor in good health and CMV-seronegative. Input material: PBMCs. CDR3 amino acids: CASSQGIQGAKGEAFF. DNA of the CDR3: TGCGCCAGCAGCCAAGGAATTCAGGGGGCCAAGGGTGAAGCTTTCTTT.